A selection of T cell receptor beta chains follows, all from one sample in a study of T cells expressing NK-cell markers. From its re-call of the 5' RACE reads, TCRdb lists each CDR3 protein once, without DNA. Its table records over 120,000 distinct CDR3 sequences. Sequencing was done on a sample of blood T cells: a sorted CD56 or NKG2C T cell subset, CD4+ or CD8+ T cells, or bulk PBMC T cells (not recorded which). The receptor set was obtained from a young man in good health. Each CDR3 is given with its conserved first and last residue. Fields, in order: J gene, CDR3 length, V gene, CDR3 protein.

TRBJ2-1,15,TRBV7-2,CASSEPGPIYNEQFF
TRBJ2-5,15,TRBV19,CASSPRDGPQETQYF
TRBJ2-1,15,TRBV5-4,CASSLSRAGGNEQFF
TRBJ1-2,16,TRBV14,CASSQVGGGPSYGYTF
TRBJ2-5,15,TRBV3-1,CASSQVETTEETQYF
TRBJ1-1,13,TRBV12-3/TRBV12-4,CASSPGGTTEAFF
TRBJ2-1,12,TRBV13,CASSPQGNEQFF
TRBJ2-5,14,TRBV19,CASSIWTDQETQYF
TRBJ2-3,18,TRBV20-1,CSALESGTSGVRADTQYF
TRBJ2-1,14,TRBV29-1,CSVSGLAAYNEQFF
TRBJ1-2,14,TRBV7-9,CASSPGQGHHGYTF
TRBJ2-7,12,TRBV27,CASRTSGLEQYF
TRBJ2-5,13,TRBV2,CASEEGLRETQYF
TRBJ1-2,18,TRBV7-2,CASSFWHKTGTANYGYTF
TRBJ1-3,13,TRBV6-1,CASRGSSGNTIYF
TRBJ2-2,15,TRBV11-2,CASSPTSSVTGELFF
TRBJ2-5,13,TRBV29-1,CSVSPGQGWVQYF
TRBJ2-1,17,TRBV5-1,CASSWREGLASYNEQFF
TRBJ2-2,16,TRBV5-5,CASSFLAGVNTGELFF
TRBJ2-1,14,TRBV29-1,CSVEEETSDNEQFF
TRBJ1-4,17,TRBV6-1,CASSQDTGSRANEKLFF
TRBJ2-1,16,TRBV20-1,CSARALAGDTYNEQFF
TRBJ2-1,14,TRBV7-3,CASRGAGGVNEQFF
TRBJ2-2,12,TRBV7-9,CASSYGVGELFF
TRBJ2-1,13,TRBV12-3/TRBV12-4,CASSLRSVNEQFF
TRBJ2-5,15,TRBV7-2,CASSLSTGSQETQYF
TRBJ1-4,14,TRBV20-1,CSASRVGLGGELFF
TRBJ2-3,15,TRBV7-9,CASSPGQGAADTQYF
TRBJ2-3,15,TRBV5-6,CASSKLGGGTDTQYF
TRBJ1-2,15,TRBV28,CASSLGSHGGSGYTF
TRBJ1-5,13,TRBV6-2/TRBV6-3,CASSDPGNQPQHF
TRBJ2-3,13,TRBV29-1,CSVESGGDYTQYF
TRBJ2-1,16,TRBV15,CATSRRTSGRDNEQFF